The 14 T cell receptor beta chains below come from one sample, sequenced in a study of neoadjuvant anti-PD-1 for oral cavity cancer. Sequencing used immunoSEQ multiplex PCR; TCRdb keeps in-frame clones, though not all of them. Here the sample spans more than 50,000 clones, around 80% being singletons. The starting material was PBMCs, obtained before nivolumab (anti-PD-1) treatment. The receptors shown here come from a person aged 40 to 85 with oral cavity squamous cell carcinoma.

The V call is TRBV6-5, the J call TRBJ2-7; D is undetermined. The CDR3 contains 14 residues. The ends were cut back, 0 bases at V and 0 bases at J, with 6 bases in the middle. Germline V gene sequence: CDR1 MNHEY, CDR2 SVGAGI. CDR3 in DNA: TGTGCCAGCAGTTACTCAGCCGACTCCTACGAGCAGTACTTC. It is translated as CASSYSADSYEQYF.

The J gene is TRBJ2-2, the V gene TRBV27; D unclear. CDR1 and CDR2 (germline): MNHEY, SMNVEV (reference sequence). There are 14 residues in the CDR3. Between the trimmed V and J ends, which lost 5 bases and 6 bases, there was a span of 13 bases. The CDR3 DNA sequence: TGTGCCAGCAGTGCGGCCCCTAGGGCCGGGGAGCTGTTTTTT. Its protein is CASSAAPRAGELFF.

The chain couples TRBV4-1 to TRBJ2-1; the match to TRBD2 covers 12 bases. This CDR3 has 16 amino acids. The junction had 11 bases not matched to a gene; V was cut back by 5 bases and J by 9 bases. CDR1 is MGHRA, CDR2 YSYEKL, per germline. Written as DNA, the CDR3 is TGCGCCAGCAGCTACTCGACTAGCGGGGGCCCCCCTGAGCAGTTCTTC. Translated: CASSYSTSGGPPEQFF.

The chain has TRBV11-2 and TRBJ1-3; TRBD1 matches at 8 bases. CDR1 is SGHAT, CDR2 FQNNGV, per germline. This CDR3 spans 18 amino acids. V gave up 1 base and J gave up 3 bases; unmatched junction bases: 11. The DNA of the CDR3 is TGTGCCAGCAGCTTAGTCTTCGCAGGGGGCTCGTATGGAAACACCATATATTTT. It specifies CASSLVFAGGSYGNTIYF.

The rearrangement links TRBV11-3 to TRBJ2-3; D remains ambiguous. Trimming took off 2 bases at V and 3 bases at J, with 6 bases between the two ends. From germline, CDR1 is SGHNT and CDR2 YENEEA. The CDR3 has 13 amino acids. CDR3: CASSLSGTDTQYF. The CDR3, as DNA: TGTGCCAGCAGCTTATCCGGGACAGATACGCAGTATTTT.

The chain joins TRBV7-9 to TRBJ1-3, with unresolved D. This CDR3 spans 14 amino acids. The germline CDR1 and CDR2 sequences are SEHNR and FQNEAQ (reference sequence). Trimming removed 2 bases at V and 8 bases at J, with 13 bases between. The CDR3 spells CASSLYIEGDTIYF. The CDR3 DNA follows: TGTGCCAGCAGCTTATATATAGAGGGAGACACCATATATTTT.

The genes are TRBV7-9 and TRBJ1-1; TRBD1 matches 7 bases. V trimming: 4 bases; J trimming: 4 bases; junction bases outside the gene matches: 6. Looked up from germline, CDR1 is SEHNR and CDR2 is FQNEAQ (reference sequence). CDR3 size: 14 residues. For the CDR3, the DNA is TGTGCCAGCAGCTCCGACGCAGGGGGCACTGAAGCTTTCTTT. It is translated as CASSSDAGGTEAFF.

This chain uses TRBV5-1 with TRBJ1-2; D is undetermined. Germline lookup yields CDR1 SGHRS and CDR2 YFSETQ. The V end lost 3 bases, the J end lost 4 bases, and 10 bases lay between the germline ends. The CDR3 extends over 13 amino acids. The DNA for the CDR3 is TGCGCCAGCAGCTCACCGCCCTTCTATGGCTACACCTTC. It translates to CASSSPPFYGYTF.

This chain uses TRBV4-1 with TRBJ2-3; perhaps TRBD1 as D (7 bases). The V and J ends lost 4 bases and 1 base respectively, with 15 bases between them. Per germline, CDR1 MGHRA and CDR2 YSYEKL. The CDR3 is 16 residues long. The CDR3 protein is CASSLGRGTGTDTQYF. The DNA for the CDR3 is TGCGCCAGCAGCCTTGGACGGGGGACAGGCACAGATACGCAGTATTTT.

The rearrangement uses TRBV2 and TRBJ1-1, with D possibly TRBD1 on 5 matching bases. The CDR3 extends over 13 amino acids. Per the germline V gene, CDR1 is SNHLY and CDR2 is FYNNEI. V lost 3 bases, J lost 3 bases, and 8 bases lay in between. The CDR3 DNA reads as TGTGCCAGCAGTGACAGGGTGGACACTGAAGCTTTCTTT. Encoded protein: CASSDRVDTEAFF.

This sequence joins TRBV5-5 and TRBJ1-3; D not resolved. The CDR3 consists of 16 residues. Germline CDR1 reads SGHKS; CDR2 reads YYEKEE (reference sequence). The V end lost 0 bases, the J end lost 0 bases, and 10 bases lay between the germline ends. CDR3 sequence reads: CASSLGQPNSGNTIYF. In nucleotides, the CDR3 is TGTGCCAGCAGCTTGGGGCAGCCGAACTCTGGAAACACCATATATTTT.

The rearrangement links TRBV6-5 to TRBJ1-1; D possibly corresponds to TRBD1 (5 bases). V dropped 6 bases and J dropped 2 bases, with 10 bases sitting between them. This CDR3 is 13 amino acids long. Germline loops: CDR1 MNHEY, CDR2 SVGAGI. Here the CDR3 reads CASRDTGNTEAFF. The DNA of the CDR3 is TGTGCCAGCAGGGACACAGGAAACACTGAAGCTTTCTTT.

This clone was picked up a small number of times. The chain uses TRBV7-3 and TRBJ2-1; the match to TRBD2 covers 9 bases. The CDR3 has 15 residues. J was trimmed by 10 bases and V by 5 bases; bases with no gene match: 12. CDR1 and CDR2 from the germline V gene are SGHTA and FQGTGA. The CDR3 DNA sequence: TGTGCCAGCAGCCCAACCGCGGGAGGGTCGTGGGAGCAGTTCTTC. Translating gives CASSPTAGGSWEQFF.

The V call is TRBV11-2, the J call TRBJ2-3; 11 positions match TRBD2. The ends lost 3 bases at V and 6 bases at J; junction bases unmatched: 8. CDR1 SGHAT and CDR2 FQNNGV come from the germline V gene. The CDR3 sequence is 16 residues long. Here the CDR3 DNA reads TGTGCCAGCAGCTTGGCCCTAGCGGGGGGCGGGGATACGCAGTATTTT. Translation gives CASSLALAGGGDTQYF.